The following is a TCR beta chain sequence with its context. The record originates from a study of blood T cell repertoires in COVID-19. As for the study in general: Some COVID-19 samples were acute and others convalescent; all came from the United States, Italy and Spain.

Profiling relied on immunoSEQ multiplex PCR, and the TCRdb table lists in-frame clones only, not all of them. The sample has around 300,000 clones, about 86% seen once; the top ten hold around 14%. It was during active infection that Seattle patients were enrolled and then longitudinally followed. V was shortened by 6 bases and J by 1 base, with 6 bases between the two germline ends. This CDR3 comprises 13 residues. CDR1 is MDHEN and CDR2 is SYDVKM in the germline V gene. This chain links TRBV28 with TRBJ2-2; D not certain. The sequenced sample was peripheral blood. This receptor was taken from a woman aged 65 to 85 with COVID-19, enrolled during active disease. The CDR3 DNA is TGTGCCAGCAGCCTGTTGAACACCGGGGAGCTGTTTTTT. Translating gives CASSLLNTGELFF.